The clone carrying this T cell receptor beta chain was recorded many times. The antigen is not known. The sample originates from a study of human T cells and chemical hapten exposure. General observations from the study: TCRs at a frequency above 1 in 1000 stayed unchanged with DPC sensitization.

Documented time point: patch test 2, 6 weeks after DPC sensitization. Treatment noted: therapeutic diphenylcyclopropenone sensitization with weekly scalp DPC. Individual cDNA molecules each carried unique molecular identifiers attached by the library. TCRdb used MiXCR to reprocess the RACE reads, holding one entry per CDR3 protein. The table has about 95,000 distinct CDR3 sequences, roughly an eighth seen once. The CDR3 sequence is 12 residues long. Trimming left V 7 bases short and J 4 bases short, with 8 bases between. Germline V gives CDR1 SGHVS, CDR2 FNYEAQ. The V and J genes are TRBV7-6 and TRBJ1-5; D uncertain. The sample here was whole blood, taken in connection with sensitization to the hapten diphenylcyclopropenone (DPC). The origin of this receptor is a middle-aged woman with alopecia areata. Some clones in this sample may be carry-over from other donors' samples. CDR3 sequence (DNA): TGTGCCAGCACCGACGGGAATCAGCCCCAGCATTTT. Its protein is CASTDGNQPQHF. Based on the CDR3 plus reference TRBV7-6 and TRBJ1-5, the full variable domain is GAGVSQSPRYKVTKRGQDVALRCDPISGHVSLYWYRQALGQGPEFLTYFNYEAQQDKSGLPNDRFSAERPEGSISTLTIQRTEQRDSAMYRCASTDGNQPQHFGDGTRLSIL.